The rows below give T cell receptor beta chains drawn from one sample of a study of a mutant IDH1 vaccine in newly diagnosed glioma. The method was immunoSEQ multiplex PCR; TCRdb's version includes in-frame clones alone and lacks a portion of them. The repertoire holds approximately 28,000 clones, with approximately 82% as singletons. Their target antigens are unknown. The sequencing used PBMCs, collected from a glioma patient whose treatment included an IDH1 peptide vaccine. These receptors all come from a young man with glioma. Both conserved end residues are part of each CDR3.

cdr3_length j_call v_call cdr3_aa
16 TRBJ2-2 TRBV4-3 CASSQDRVRGTGELFF
15 TRBJ1-5 TRBV5-5 CASSSQGPGNQPQHF
17 TRBJ2-5 TRBV7-2 CASSPSSSGGARETQYF
12 TRBJ1-1 TRBV29-1 CSVGQRNTEAFF
17 TRBJ1-1 TRBV7-2 CASSLGGQGRRNTEAFF
15 TRBJ2-1 TRBV4-1 CASSRQGTGRGEQFF
12 TRBJ2-3 TRBV30 CAWTTSGGTQYF
15 TRBJ1-4 TRBV2 CASSDAGQVNEKLFF
18 TRBJ2-3 TRBV7-3 CASSRMPTSGRFADTQYF
14 TRBJ2-2 TRBV28 CASTSAGGPVELFF
14 TRBJ2-1 TRBV5-1 CASSLGGFGPEQFF
16 TRBJ2-1 TRBV4-1 CASSQDSREPGNEQFF
11 TRBJ2-4 TRBV7-2 CASSLKNIQYF
16 TRBJ1-1 TRBV4-1 CASSQDQGAMNTEAFF
17 TRBJ1-3 TRBV18 CASSRVQTGASGNTIYF
16 TRBJ2-6 TRBV5-1 CASSLNRDSGANVLTF
14 TRBJ1-1 TRBV4-2 CASSQAQVNTEAFF
16 TRBJ1-5 TRBV4-3 CASSQDSGTSNQPQHF